This T cell receptor (beta chain) originates from a study of preoperative IRX-2 immunotherapy in early breast cancer. The treatment is: preoperative locoregional IRX-2 cytokine immunotherapy. Patients received preoperative, locoregional IRX-2 cytokine immunotherapy in a phase Ib study. The CDR3 runs 14 residues. V was trimmed by 4 bases and J by 5 bases, leaving 17 bases between them. Germline V lookup: CDR1 SQVTM, CDR2 ANQGSEA. Profiled with immunoSEQ multiplex PCR; TCRdb holds only in-frame clones, not every one. The sample has 75,000 to 100,000 clones; 86% are singletons. This sample comprised tumor tissue, obtained after IRX-2 immunotherapy. The source of this sequence is a human donor with breast cancer. The chain employs TRBV29-1 and TRBJ1-1; TRBD1 is a possible D gene (6 bases). The CDR3 spells CSVVRNREVTEAFF. DNA of the CDR3: TGCAGCGTTGTAAGGAACAGGGAGGTGACTGAAGCTTTCTTT.